This paragraph reports one T cell receptor beta chain. Which antigen it targets is not known. The record has no base qualities; no much larger clone is one base away. The cohort consisted of 600 or so healthy bone marrow donors. At the time of sampling, all cohort members were nominally healthy, though unrecorded immune exposures were likely present. The donor tested CMV seropositive and was one of the 289 seropositive cohort members. A peripheral blood sample was provided by each donor, and peripheral blood mononuclear cells were used for TCR beta sequencing. Genomic DNA extraction from the blood cell samples was performed with the Qiagen DNeasy Blood Extraction Kit. The data were obtained in a study of cytomegalovirus exposure and HLA in healthy donors (TCRdb year 2017). In terms of the full investigation: According to an earlier analysis of several hundred of the donors, about 179 million T cells yielded roughly 110 million unique TCR beta sequences and about 300 Gb of sequence data. HLA typing covered class I and class II loci at four-digit resolution. An earlier analysis of 500 to 650 of the donors applied high-throughput TCR beta sequencing to assess whether each TCR beta V gene segment acted as functional or pseudogenic. The later analysis used no new phenotypic data to find candidate immune exposures, relying instead on TCR beta sequences and their occurrence across donors. In addition to the first cohort of around 670 subjects, a separate validation cohort of 120 different subjects was used. The study profiled the T cell repertoires of approximately 700 subjects by immunosequencing and related them to cytomegalovirus serostatus. An early release covering more than 500 HLA-typed donors comprised about 300 gigabases of sequencing data and around 80 million unique TCR sequences. The genetic ancestry cluster associated with self-reported Caucasian donors included over 65% of the 398 genotyped donors. A later genetic analysis took genome-wide SNP genotypes for 398 of the 666 donors and used that subset as a discovery cohort. The study aimed to test whether cataloging public T cell receptors could reveal signatures of past pathogen exposure. Donor age, sex, ethnicity and CMV serostatus were collected together with the repertoire data. Every repertoire in the discovery cohort had been generated on one and the same sequencing platform. On average, 235,054 unique TCR beta nucleotide sequences were sequenced per donor among about 400 genotyped donors of the cohort, with around 19% of those sequences being non-productive. Typing coverage differed by locus: A, B, C, DRB1 and DQB1 were typed in about 629-640 donors, DQA1 in around 500, DPA1 in 600 to 610, and DPB1 in around 490. In a later analysis, previously published TCR beta repertoires from fewer than 750 donors were re-analyzed and high-resolution HLA genotyping was added so that TCR occurrence patterns could be studied. Roughly five DR-DQ haplotypes were treated as single units for association and clustering because of strong linkage in the cohort. To predict cytomegalovirus infection status, the study brought together high-throughput TCR immunosequencing, statistical association of individual TCRs with disease status, and machine learning. What the work shows at the level of the full study, not this receptor alone: The study gave a list of under 200 TCR beta chains associated with cytomegalovirus. The only immune exposure information available for the cohort was CMV serostatus. Roughly uniform sequencing depth across donors was assumed in presence/absence analyses, although this assumption may not hold. A later analysis associated approximately 17,000 TCR beta sequences with specific HLA alleles at a false discovery rate of 0.05. In a later analysis, TCR association rates were found to vary across HLA loci, with the most associated TCRs seen for DRB1 alleles and the fewest for HLA-C alleles. In an earlier analysis of a few hundred of the donors, most TCR beta V segments were observed in productive rearrangements about 90% or about 30% of the time, broadly matching IMGT annotations. Compared with equally common non-associated chains, HLA-associated TCR beta chains in a later analysis were more clonally expanded and had lower generation probabilities. Linkage disequilibrium might explain the correlated functional status among segregating V segments, but an unknown experimental factor could not be ruled out. A further reported finding was that TCR beta sequences accurately predicted the HLA-A and HLA-B alleles for most subjects in the first cohort. A cluster of highly shared sequence variants was judged likely to be a technical artifact of the sequencing pipeline. While some public TCRs were present in many individuals, most TCR sequences turned up only very rarely across donors. The authors suggested that the approach could potentially be generalized to other disease states and immunological phenotypes. In vitro tests confirmed that a few of the cytomegalovirus-associated TCR beta chains recognize cytomegalovirus antigens. The classifier was reported to diagnose cytomegalovirus status with high specificity and sensitivity in both the original cohort and the validation cohort. Because the 87-base-pair reads could not distinguish some IMGT-functional V segments, including TRBV6-2 and TRBV6-3, those segments were excluded. Some 16 rarely observed V segments, including chromosome 9 orphons, were excluded from the earlier analysis of several hundred of the donors because counts were too low. HLA typing was unavailable for some donors at each locus, so association tests used only the typed subset. In a later genetic analysis, fewer N-insertions in productive TCRs were reported among donors in an Asian-associated ancestry cluster than the roughly 640-donor mean. According to a later analysis, parvovirus B19, influenza, CMV and Epstein-Barr virus appeared linked to several top co-occurrence clusters. According to a later analysis, most CMV-associated TCR beta chains appeared to be HLA-restricted, and the HLA associations seemed to be driven largely by CMV exposure. When HLA alleles, especially DR and DQ, strongly co-occurred, attributing TCR associations to individual alleles was difficult. Only TCR beta chains were sequenced in this cohort, and the absence of alpha or paired-chain data limited detectable features. In a later genetic analysis, a missense DCLRE1C variant was associated with V-gene and J-gene trimming of TCR beta chains, and the association was replicated in an independent cohort.

The library was built by means of the immunoSEQ multiplex PCR assay. A mixture of 60 forward primers for TCR Vbeta segments and 13 reverse primers for TCR Jbeta segments was used in the multiplex PCR. Amplification of the CDR3 region of rearranged TCR beta genes was performed with a multiplex PCR assay on genomic DNA. The amplified TCR beta libraries were sequenced on the Illumina HiSeq System as 87-base-pair reads. The authors' pipeline ran thus. In a later analysis, tens of millions of unique TCR beta chains were counted across the 666 repertoires, and roughly 10 million of these chains were shared by at least two donors. Raw reads were error-corrected and collapsed into unique sequences by a nearest-neighbor algorithm in which closely related sequences were merged to remove PCR and sequencing errors. CDR3 sequences were aligned to IMGT reference sequences to assign V, D and J gene segments. For a sequence to be retained, a match of at least six nucleotides was required to both a V gene segment and a J gene segment. A rearrangement was called productive if the CDR3 had no stop codons and remained in frame with V and J, and every other rearrangement was called non-productive. CDR3 was defined according to IMGT convention as the region running from the second conserved V-encoded cysteine to the conserved J-encoded phenylalanine. Sequences without an unambiguous match to a single V gene segment were excluded from the earlier analysis of approximately 600 of the donors. In an earlier analysis of several hundred of the donors, V segments were called functional above 56.7% productive rearrangements and were called segregating when the between-donor standard deviation exceeded 5%. To diagnose cytomegalovirus status from the catalog of TCR beta chain sequences, a statistical classification framework was built. V and J gene assignment, in a later analysis, came from comparing TCR nucleotide sequences with IMGT/GENE-DB human TR gene sequences. A later analysis assigned CDR3 sequences and most-parsimonious VDJ recombination scenarios with the TCRdist pipeline. In a later analysis, each TCR beta chain was defined by its CDR3 amino acid sequence together with its V-gene family, and reads without a unique V-gene family were excluded. In a later analysis, some 600 highly shared, low-generation-probability nucleotide sequences were removed to address suspected cross-contamination and a sequencing artifact. In a later analysis, a clonal expansion index for each public chain was calculated from normalized within-repertoire ranks of inferred template counts. Generation probabilities in a later analysis came from a VDJ recombination model fitted to out-of-frame rearrangements, and those results were checked against IGoR. A later analysis scored TCR-TCR, TCR-HLA and TCR-CMV co-occurrence with hypergeometric tests, applying a repertoire-size bias correction to TCR pairs. False discovery rates were estimated in a later analysis by permuting HLA or CMV assignments 20 times. In a later analysis, co-occurring TCRs were grouped with DBSCAN, and TCRdist sequence similarity was added when clustering was performed within HLA-allele-positive subsets. Repertoires with fewer than 30,000 or more than 120,000 public chains were left out of co-occurrence clustering, as were a handful of repertoires with anomalous nucleotide sharing. Drawn from immuneACCESS, this table holds only the in-frame rearrangements with V and J called that TCRdb kept. Clones are partly lost; checked studies trace under half to an unresolved V gene and leave the rest unexplained. V and J calls and clone size are as listed in that table; D and trimming were resolved from the DNA. Here the sample has around 160,000 clones; roughly 85% occur a single time. Around 9.1% of the sample belongs to the ten largest clones.

At the junction V is shortened by 3 bases and J by 7 bases, with 12 bases in between. Its CDR3 holds 13 amino acids, cysteine through phenylalanine. The only DNA kept is the CDR3, 39 bases in frame from the first base. From a lookup of the germline V gene, CDR1 and CDR2 are SGHTA and FQGNSA. Material: PBMCs. The sequence is built from TRBV7-2 and TRBJ2-5, and TRBD2 may be the D gene, going by 5 matching bases. The receptor comes from a male donor in good health and CMV-seropositive. The CDR3 protein is CASSFRPEGTQYF. The DNA sequence is given as TGTGCCAGCAGCTTTCGGCCCGAGGGGACCCAGTACTTC.